The clone carrying this TCR beta chain came up a few times. This CDR3 has 13 residues. Trimming stripped 6 bases from V and 0 bases from J, with 6 bases between. CDR1 MNHEY and CDR2 SVGEGT come from the germline V gene. The data belong to a study of blood T cells in healthy people across ages. Alongside a J-beta primer mix, a sample-barcoded 5' primer served in a second PCR lasting roughly 7 to 11 cycles. TCRdb re-called the 5' RACE reads with MiXCR, one entry per CDR3 protein. The table records 2 million or so distinct CDR3 sequences, about 50% of them present only once. The V and J genes are TRBV6-2 or TRBV6-3 and TRBJ1-5, with unresolved D. Material for sequencing was blood. The clonotype comes from a woman aged 40 to 50 in good health. The CDR3 reads CASRATSNQPQHF. CDR3 DNA: TGTGCCAGCAGGGCAACTAGCAATCAGCCCCAGCATTTT.